This T cell receptor beta chain appears in the sequencing data of a study of regulatory T cells in long-lasting Graves disease. Investigators prepared the TCR beta libraries by applying iRepertoire HTBI primers and Arm-PCR of CDR3 regions. One entry per CDR3 protein, called by TCRdb with MiXCR from the multiplex PCR reads. The sample yields 400,000 to 500,000 distinct CDR3 sequences, 15% seen once. Time point noted: newly diagnosed GD, antithyroid drugs for less than 3 months. RNA from PBMCs was the source of the TCR library. Enrollment of patients was through an endocrinology department in Xi'an, China. About this clonotype: Antigen: not known.

Study findings and constraints: Newly diagnosed Graves' patients had higher TCR diversity than persistent ones.

With V trimmed by 6 bases and J by 0 bases, 7 bases remained unmatched. The CDR3 has 17 residues. CDR1 and CDR2 (germline): SEHNR, FQNEAQ (reference sequence). This sample also appeared in a second study, on T cells in Graves' hyperthyroidism and ophthalmopathy. From that paper: Newly diagnosed hyperthyroidism patients aged 18 to 65 years had disease lasting under 2 months. Ophthalmopathy cases were set apart from stable hyperthyroidism by a 13 V-J model.

Sequences were derived from peripheral blood mononuclear cells (PBMCs), sampled at new diagnosis, from a patient treated with antithyroid drugs. This clonotype was obtained from a woman between 35 and 50 years old with Graves disease. The chain couples TRBV7-9 to TRBJ2-1; 11 bases agree with TRBD2. The CDR3 sequence is CASRSDSGRASYNEQFF. DNA for the CDR3: TGTGCCAGCAGATCAGATAGCGGGAGGGCCTCCTACAATGAGCAGTTCTTC.